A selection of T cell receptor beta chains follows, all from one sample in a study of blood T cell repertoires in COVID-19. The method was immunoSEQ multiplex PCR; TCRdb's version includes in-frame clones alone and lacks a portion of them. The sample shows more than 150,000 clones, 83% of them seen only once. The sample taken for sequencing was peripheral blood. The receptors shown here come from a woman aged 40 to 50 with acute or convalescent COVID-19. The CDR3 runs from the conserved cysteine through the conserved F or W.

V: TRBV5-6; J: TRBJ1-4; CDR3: CASSTISEVEKLFF
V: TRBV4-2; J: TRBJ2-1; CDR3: CASSHPSGTGRNEQFF
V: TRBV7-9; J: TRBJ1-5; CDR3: CASSLGGTGLEQPQHF
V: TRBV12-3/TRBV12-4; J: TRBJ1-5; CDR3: CASRSFGNQPQHF
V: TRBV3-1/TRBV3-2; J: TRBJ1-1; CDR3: CASSRVGQIAEAFF
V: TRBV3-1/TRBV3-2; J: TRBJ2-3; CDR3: CASSPTSGSTDTQYF
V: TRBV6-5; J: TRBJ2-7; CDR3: CASSYTYGLVLYEQYF
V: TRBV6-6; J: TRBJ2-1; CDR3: CASSQPRGLGDNEQFF
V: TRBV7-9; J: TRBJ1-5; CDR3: CASSFSGANQPQHF
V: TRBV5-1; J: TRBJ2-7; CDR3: CASSSIAGAYEQYF
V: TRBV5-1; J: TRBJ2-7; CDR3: CASSLTSPNTEQYF
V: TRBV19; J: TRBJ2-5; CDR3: CASSRLAGFQETQYF
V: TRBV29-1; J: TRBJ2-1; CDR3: CSVEVTSGNEQFF
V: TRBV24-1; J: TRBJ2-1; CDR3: CATSRVGLGYYNEQFF
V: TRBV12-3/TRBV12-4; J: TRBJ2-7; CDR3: CASSFKPTYEQYF
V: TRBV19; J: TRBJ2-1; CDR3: CASSIDEEAPNEQFF
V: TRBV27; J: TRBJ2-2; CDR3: CASSHLGGEGELFF
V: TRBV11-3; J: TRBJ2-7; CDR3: CASSPGPIENRGRHEQYF
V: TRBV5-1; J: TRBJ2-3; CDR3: CASSRGGPTDTQYF
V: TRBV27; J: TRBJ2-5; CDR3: CASRSQGAGTQYF
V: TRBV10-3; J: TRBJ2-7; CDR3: CAISEGEAGYFYEQYF
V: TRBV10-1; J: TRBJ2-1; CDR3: CASSDVLAHGNEQFF
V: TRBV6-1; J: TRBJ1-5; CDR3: CASREGQDYQPQHF
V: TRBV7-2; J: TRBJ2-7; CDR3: CASSLVRRGGREQYF
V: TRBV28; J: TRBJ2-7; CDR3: CASRVGGQGSHEQYF
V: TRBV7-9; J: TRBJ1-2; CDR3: CASSSASGSNYGYTF
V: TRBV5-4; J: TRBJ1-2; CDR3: CASSLLGSGNGYTF
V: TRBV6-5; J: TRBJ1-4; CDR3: CATQLLRATNEKLFF
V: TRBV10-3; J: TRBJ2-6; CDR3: CAAQQGRNSGANVLTF
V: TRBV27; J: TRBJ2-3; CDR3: CASSAPRPRHGDTQYF
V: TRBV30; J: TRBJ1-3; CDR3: CAWSAGTGSGFFGNTIYF
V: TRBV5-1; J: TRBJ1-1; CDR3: CASSSTGGEAFF
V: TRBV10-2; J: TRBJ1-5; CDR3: CAAQGSNQPQHF
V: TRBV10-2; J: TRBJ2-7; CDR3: CASSTGTGNHEQYF
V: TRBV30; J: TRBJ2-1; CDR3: CACQRSSGGRQFF
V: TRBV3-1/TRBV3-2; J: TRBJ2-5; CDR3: CASSVTGGEETQYF
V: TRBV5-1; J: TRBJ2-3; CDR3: CASSSSGTGSDTQYF
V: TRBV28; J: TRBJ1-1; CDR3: CASRWGSGGTEAFF
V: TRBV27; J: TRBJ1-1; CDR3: CASSLSWGEGEAFF
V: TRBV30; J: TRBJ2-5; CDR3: CAWQDPGGAQETQYF
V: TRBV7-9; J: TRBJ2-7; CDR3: CASSHPGTGSYEQYF
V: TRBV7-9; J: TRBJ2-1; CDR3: CASLRYNEQFF
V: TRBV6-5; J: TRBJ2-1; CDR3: CASSYSPRGEQFF
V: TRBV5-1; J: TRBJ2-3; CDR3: CASSVTSVSTDTQYF
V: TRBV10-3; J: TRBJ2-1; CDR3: CAISERTSFGGGPHNEQFF
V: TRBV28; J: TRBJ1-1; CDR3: CASSFAVRDFNTEAFF
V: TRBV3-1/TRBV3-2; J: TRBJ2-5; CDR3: CASSPGLLETQYF
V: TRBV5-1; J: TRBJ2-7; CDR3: CASSLFGGLSYEQYF
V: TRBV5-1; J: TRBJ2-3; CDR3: CASRTGGGVTDTQYF
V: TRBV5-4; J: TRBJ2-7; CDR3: CASSLDRRSSYEQYF
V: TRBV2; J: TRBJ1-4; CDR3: CASMETGEGEKLFF
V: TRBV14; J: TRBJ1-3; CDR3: CASSQVSGVAGNTIYF
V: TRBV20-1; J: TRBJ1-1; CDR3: CSARNTEAFF
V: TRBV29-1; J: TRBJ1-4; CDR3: CSVGQGAEKLFF
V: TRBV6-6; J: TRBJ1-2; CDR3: CASREGQGVYGYTF